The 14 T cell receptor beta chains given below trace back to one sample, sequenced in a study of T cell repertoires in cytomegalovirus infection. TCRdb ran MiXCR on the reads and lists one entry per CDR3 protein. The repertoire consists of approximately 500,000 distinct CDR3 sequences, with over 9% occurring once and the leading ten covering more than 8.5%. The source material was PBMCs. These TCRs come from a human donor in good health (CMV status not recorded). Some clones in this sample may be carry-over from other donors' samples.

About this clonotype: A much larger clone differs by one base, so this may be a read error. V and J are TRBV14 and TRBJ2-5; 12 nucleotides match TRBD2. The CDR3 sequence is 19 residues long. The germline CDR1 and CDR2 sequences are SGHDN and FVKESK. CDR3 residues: CASSQADLRTSGARETRYF. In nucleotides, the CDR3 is TGTGCCAGCAGCCAAGCAGACTTAAGGACTAGCGGGGCTCGCGAGACCCGGTACTTC.

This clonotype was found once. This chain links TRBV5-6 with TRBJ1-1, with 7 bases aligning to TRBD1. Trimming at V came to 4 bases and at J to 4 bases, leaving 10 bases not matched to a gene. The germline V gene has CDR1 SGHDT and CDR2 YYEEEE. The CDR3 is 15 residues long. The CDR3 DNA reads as TGTGCCAGCAGCCACGCTCGACAGGGAGGCACTGAAGCTTTCTTT. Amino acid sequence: CASSHARQGGTEAFF.

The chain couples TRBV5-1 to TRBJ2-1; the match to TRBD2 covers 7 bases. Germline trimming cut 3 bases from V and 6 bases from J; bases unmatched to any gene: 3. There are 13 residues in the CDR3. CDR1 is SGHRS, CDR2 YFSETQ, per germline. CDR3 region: CASSSGLSNEQFF. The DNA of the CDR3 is TGCGCCAGCAGCTCGGGACTAAGCAATGAGCAGTTCTTC.

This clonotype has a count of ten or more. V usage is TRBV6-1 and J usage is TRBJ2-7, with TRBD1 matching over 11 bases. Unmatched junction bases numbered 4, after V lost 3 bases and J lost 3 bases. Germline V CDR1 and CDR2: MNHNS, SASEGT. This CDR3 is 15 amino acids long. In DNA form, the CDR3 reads TGTGCCAGCAGTGACGGACAGGGGGCCCTCTACGAGCAGTACTTC. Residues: CASSDGQGALYEQYF.

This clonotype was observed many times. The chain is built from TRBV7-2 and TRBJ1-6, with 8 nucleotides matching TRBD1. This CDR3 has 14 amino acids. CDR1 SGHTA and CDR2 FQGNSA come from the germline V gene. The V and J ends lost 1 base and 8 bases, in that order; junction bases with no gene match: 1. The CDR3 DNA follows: TGTGCCAGCAGCTTAGGACAGGGGTATTCACCCCTCCACTTT. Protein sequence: CASSLGQGYSPLHF.

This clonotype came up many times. CDR3 coding DNA: TGCAGCGCCGATGGGCTAGCGGGAGGAGGATACAATGAGCAGTTCTTC. Protein product: CSADGLAGGGYNEQFF. The chain carries TRBV29-1 and TRBJ2-1; 11 nucleotides match TRBD2. V dropped 7 bases and J dropped 4; count of bases not matched to a gene: 12. Per the germline V gene, CDR1 is SQVTM and CDR2 is ANQGSEA. CDR3 length equals 16 residues.

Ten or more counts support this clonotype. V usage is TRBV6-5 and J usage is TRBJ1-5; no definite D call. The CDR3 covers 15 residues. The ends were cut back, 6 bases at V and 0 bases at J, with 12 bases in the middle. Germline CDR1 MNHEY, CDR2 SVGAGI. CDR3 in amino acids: CASRTRVNSNQPQHF. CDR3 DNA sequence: TGTGCCAGCAGGACCCGGGTCAATAGCAATCAGCCCCAGCATTTT.

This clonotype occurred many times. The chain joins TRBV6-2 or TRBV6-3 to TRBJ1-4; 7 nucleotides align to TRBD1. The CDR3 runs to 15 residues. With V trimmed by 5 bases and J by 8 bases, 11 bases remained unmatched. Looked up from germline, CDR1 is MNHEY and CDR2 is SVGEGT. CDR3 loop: CASSPGEGAYEKLFF. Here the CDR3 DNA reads TGTGCCAGCAGTCCCGGGGAGGGGGCATACGAAAAACTGTTTTTT.

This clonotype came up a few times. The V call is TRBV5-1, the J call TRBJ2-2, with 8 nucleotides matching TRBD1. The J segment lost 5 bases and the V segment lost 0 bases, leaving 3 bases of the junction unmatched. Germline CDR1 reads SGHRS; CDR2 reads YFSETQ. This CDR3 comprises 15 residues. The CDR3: CASSLGDRPTGELFF. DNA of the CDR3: TGCGCCAGCAGCTTGGGGGACAGGCCGACCGGGGAGCTGTTTTTT.

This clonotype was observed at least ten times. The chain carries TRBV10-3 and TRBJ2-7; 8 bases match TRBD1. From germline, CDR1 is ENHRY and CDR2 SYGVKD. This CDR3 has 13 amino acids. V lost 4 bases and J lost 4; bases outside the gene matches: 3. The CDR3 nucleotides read TGTGCCATCAGTGCGACAGGGGCATACGAGCAGTACTTC. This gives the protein CAISATGAYEQYF.

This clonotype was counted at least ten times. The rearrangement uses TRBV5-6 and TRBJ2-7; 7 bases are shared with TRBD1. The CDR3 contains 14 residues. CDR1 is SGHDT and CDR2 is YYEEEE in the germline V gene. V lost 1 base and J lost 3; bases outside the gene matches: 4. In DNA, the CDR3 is TGTGCCAGCAGCTTGTACGGACAGGACTACGAGCAGTACTTC. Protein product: CASSLYGQDYEQYF.

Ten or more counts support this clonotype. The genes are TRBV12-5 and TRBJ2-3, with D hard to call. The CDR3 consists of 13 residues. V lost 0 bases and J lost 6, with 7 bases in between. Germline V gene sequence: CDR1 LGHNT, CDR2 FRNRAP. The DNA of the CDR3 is TGTGCTAGTGGTTTGGTACGTAAGGATACGCAGTATTTT. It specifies CASGLVRKDTQYF.

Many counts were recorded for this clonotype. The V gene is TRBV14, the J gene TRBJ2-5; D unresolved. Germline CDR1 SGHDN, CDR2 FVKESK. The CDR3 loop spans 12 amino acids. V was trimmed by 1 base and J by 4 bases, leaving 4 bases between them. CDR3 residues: CASSQVVETQYF. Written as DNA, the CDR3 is TGTGCCAGCAGCCAAGTCGTAGAGACCCAGTACTTC. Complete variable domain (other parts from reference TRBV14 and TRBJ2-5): EAGVTQFPSHSVIEKGQTVTLRCDPISGHDNLYWYRRVMGKEIKFLLHFVKESKQDESGMPNNRFLAERTGGTYSTLKVQPAELEDSGVYFCASSQVVETQYFGPGTRLLVL.

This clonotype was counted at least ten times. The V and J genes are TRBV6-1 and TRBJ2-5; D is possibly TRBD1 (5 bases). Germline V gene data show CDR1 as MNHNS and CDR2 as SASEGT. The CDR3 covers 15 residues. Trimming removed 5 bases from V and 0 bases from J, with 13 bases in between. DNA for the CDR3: TGTGCCAGCAGTTGGGGCACAGGCAACCAAGAGACCCAGTACTTC. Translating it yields CASSWGTGNQETQYF.